Each of the 26 T cell receptor beta chains below was sequenced from the same sample in a study of shared clonotypes between healthy human individuals. Clones were read by immunoSEQ multiplex PCR, and TCRdb kept only the in-frame ones, dropping some. The sample contains roughly 320,000 clones, roughly 91% of which appear only once. The sample consisted of memory CD8+ T cells sorted from blood. The sample's subset: CD45RO+ cells pooled with CCR7-negative TemRA cells. These receptors all come from a man between 18 and 35 years old in good health.

The chain combines TRBV2 with TRBJ1-1; D not certain. The CDR3 has 11 amino acids. Trimming removed 9 bases at V and 1 base at J, with 6 bases between. Germline V CDR1 and CDR2: SNHLY, FYNNEI. This CDR3 reads CARTPNTEAFF. The CDR3 DNA sequence: TGTGCCAGGACACCGAACACTGAAGCTTTCTTT.

The V gene is TRBV6-5, the J gene TRBJ2-3; D is unresolved. Germline V CDR1 and CDR2: MNHEY, SVGAGI. The V end lost 6 bases, the J end lost 0 bases, and 7 bases lay between the germline ends. The CDR3 loop spans 13 amino acids. CDR3 region: CASSRVSTDTQYF. The CDR3 bases are TGTGCCAGCAGCCGAGTTAGCACAGATACGCAGTATTTT.

This clone was counted ten times or more. Other DNA sequences from this sample encode an identical CDR3 as well. The genes are TRBV4-1 and TRBJ2-7; D call uncertain. Looked up from germline, CDR1 is MGHRA and CDR2 is YSYEKL. This CDR3 is 13 amino acids long. Trimming removed 1 base from V and 2 bases from J, with 6 bases in between. CDR3 DNA: TGCGCCAGCAGCCAAGCAGTAACCTACGAGCAGTACTTC. It codes for CASSQAVTYEQYF.

This rearrangement joins TRBV2 to TRBJ2-3, with D possibly called TRBD1 or TRBD2 (7 bases each). Germline loops: CDR1 SNHLY, CDR2 FYNNEI. Trimming stripped 8 bases from V and 2 bases from J, with 14 bases between. The CDR3 has 14 residues. The CDR3 loop is CASGEGAFTDTQYF. CDR3 in DNA: TGTGCCAGCGGGGAGGGGGCCTTCACAGATACGCAGTATTTT.

This clone was observed at least ten times. The chain carries TRBV4-1 and TRBJ2-1, with 8 bases matching TRBD2. The J segment lost 5 bases and the V segment lost 0 bases, leaving 9 bases of the junction unmatched. The CDR3 consists of 17 residues. CDR1 is MGHRA and CDR2 is YSYEKL in the germline V gene. For the CDR3, the DNA is TGCGCCAGCAGCCAAGATCTAACGGGGGGGCCCCACAATGAGCAGTTCTTC. This encodes CASSQDLTGGPHNEQFF.

The chain employs TRBV29-1 and TRBJ2-1; possible D gene TRBD2, 6 bases. V lost 0 bases to trimming and J lost 7 bases, with 19 bases between them. The CDR3 totals 16 residues. Germline V gives CDR1 SQVTM, CDR2 ANQGSEA. The DNA of the CDR3 is TGCAGCGTTGAAGATGGGGACTCACAGGTGGGGAATGAGCAGTTCTTC. As protein: CSVEDGDSQVGNEQFF.

V is TRBV6-5 and J is TRBJ2-1; D possibly corresponds to TRBD2 (6 bases). The germline V gene has CDR1 MNHEY and CDR2 SVGAGI. The V end lost 1 base, the J end lost 14 bases, and 21 bases lay between the germline ends. CDR3 size: 15 residues. DNA of the CDR3: TGTGCCAGCAGTTACTGGGGGGTGCCGGGACCTCGGGAGTTCTTC. This translates into CASSYWGVPGPREFF.

This clone was seen once. The chain uses TRBV7-9 and TRBJ2-1; TRBD2 aligns across 8 bases. With 5 bases clipped from V and 2 bases from J, the junction kept 5 bases outside the gene matches. The CDR3 is 15 amino acids. Per the germline V gene, CDR1 is SEHNR and CDR2 is FQNEAQ (reference sequence). The CDR3 DNA reads as TGTGCCAGCAGCCTCCCCGGGGGGGCCTACAATGAGCAGTTCTTC. This codes for CASSLPGGAYNEQFF.

DNA of the CDR3: TGTGCCAGCCGGATAGTAGGGAACGACGAGCAGTACTTC. Its translation: CASRIVGNDEQYF. The chain links TRBV5-4 to TRBJ2-7; the D is unclear. Trimming removed 7 bases at V and 5 bases at J, with 16 bases between. Germline V lookup: CDR1 SGHNT, CDR2 YYREEE (reference sequence). This CDR3 comprises 13 residues.

V usage is TRBV9 and J usage is TRBJ1-6; no reliable D call. CDR1 SGDLS and CDR2 YYNGEE come from the germline V gene. The CDR3 totals 13 residues. Trimming removed 3 bases from V and 4 bases from J, with 5 bases in between. The CDR3 nucleotides read TGTGCCAGCAGCGATTTGTATAATTCACCCCTCCACTTT. Its translation: CASSDLYNSPLHF.

This chain links TRBV7-2 with TRBJ2-1; 10 nucleotides align to TRBD2. CDR1 is SGHTA and CDR2 is FQGNSA in the germline V gene. Trimming removed 2 bases from V and 1 base from J; junction bases left unmatched: 5. The CDR3 is 17 residues long. CDR3 DNA sequence: TGTGCCAGCAGCTTAATCACTAGCGGGGTGTCCTACAATGAGCAGTTCTTC. Residues: CASSLITSGVSYNEQFF.

This clone was seen a single time. The chain is built from TRBV4-3 and TRBJ2-2, with 8 bases identical to TRBD2. CDR3 size: 14 residues. The germline V gene encodes CDR1 LGHNA and CDR2 YSLEER. Losses at the gene ends were 4 bases for V and 14 bases for J; bases not matched to a gene: 12. This CDR3 is CASSLRLAGGDLFF. In DNA, the CDR3 is TGCGCCAGCAGCCTGAGACTGGCGGGAGGAGATCTGTTTTTT.

The chain employs TRBV11-1 and TRBJ1-1; D unclear. V was cut by 5 bases and J by 3 bases, with 10 bases left in between. This CDR3 comprises 13 residues. Germline V gene sequence: CDR1 SGHAT, CDR2 FQDESV (reference sequence). CDR3: CASSAPSHTEAFF. CDR3 nucleotides: TGTGCCAGCAGCGCGCCCTCTCACACTGAAGCTTTCTTT.

The J gene is TRBJ1-1, the V gene TRBV10-3; maybe TRBD1 (6 bases). The CDR3 is made up of 13 amino acids. CDR1 and CDR2 from the germline V gene are ENHRY and SYGVKD. V lost 0 bases to trimming and J lost 7 bases, with 9 bases between them. CDR3 sequence (DNA): TGTGCCATCAGTGAGTCGGCCAGGGGTGAAGCTTTCTTT. It codes for CAISESARGEAFF.

This clone was seen just once. The J gene is TRBJ2-3, the V gene TRBV28; D gene uncertain. Germline loops: CDR1 MDHEN, CDR2 SYDVKM. The CDR3 is made up of 13 amino acids. V gave up 5 bases and J gave up 2 bases, with 8 bases separating them. CDR3 DNA: TGTGCCAGCAGTATAACGTTCACAGATACGCAGTATTTT. Translation: CASSITFTDTQYF.

This chain joins TRBV19 and TRBJ1-1; perhaps TRBD1 as D (5 bases). Per germline, CDR1 LNHDA and CDR2 SQIVND (reference sequence). The CDR3 covers 15 residues. Trimming shortened V by 7 bases and J by 4 bases, and 19 bases separated the two germline ends. The CDR3 is CASTPGGGYGTEAFF. The CDR3 coding sequence is TGTGCCAGTACCCCGGGGGGAGGGTACGGCACTGAAGCTTTCTTT. Variable domain in full (rest from reference TRBV19 and TRBJ1-1): DGGITQSPKYLFRKEGQNVTLSCEQNLNHDAMYWYRQDPGQGLRLIYYSQIVNDFQKGDIAEGYSVSREKKESFPLTVTSAQKNPTAFYLCASTPGGGYGTEAFFGQGTRLTVV.

This clone appeared a single time. V is TRBV6-1 and J is TRBJ2-2; D is possibly TRBD2 (5 bases). The germline gives CDR1 MNHNS, CDR2 SASEGT. The V end lost 8 bases, the J end lost 6 bases, and 10 bases lay between the germline ends. This CDR3 has 12 amino acids. The chain's CDR3 is CASGERAGELFF. CDR3 in DNA: TGTGCCAGCGGGGAGAGGGCCGGGGAGCTGTTTTTT.

The gene calls are TRBV30 and TRBJ2-7; no clear D gene. V was pared by 2 bases and J by 3 bases, with 8 bases between. The CDR3 is made up of 12 amino acids. Germline lookup yields CDR1 GTSNPN and CDR2 SVGIG (reference sequence). CDR3 DNA sequence: TGTGCCTGGAGTTTTGGTGGCTACGAGCAGTACTTC. Protein sequence: CAWSFGGYEQYF.

V is TRBV6-6 and J is TRBJ2-2, with D possibly being TRBD2 (5 bases). This CDR3 is 13 amino acids long. Germline CDR1 is MNHNY and CDR2 is SVGAGI (reference sequence). V dropped 6 bases and J dropped 6 bases, with 11 bases sitting between them. CDR3 DNA sequence: TGTGCCAGCAGAGATGTCGGGGCCGGGGAGCTGTTTTTT. It encodes CASRDVGAGELFF.

Notes on this clone: This likely came from a read error, as a far larger clone is one base away. The chain is built from TRBV6-1 and TRBJ2-7; 7 bases align to TRBD1. V shed 10 bases and J 2 bases; nucleotides not matched to a gene: 8. The CDR3 extends over 13 amino acids. CDR1 and CDR2 (germline): MNHNS, SASEGT. The CDR3 is CAIISGTAYEQYF. The CDR3 DNA follows: TGTGCCATTATTTCCGGGACAGCCTACGAGCAGTACTTC.

As DNA, the CDR3 is TGTGCCAGCAGTTTATCCCCCCGCCCCCGGCAGAGCAACTATGGCTACACCTTC. Protein product: CASSLSPRPRQSNYGYTF. The rearrangement joins TRBV27 to TRBJ1-2; D is uncertain. With 0 bases removed from V and 2 bases from J, the gap between germline ends came to 19 bases. The germline CDR1 and CDR2 sequences are MNHEY and SMNVEV (reference sequence). The CDR3 is made up of 18 amino acids.

The chain is built from TRBV7-8 and TRBJ2-3; 7 bases fit TRBD1. J was trimmed by 2 bases and V by 5 bases; bases with no gene match: 4. The germline gives CDR1 SGHVS, CDR2 FQNEAQ. The CDR3 totals 14 residues. DNA for the CDR3: TGTGCCAGCAGCCAACAGGGGTCCACAGATACGCAGTATTTT. Translating gives CASSQQGSTDTQYF.

The chain has TRBV12-5 and TRBJ1-5; D ambiguous. Germline CDR1 and CDR2: LGHNT and FRNRAP. V lost 5 bases and J 4 bases, leaving 3 bases between the germline ends. The CDR3 runs to 11 residues. CDR3 sequence (DNA): TGTGCTAGTGGTCCAAATCAGCCCCAGCATTTT. Translation: CASGPNQPQHF.

J is TRBJ2-1 and V is TRBV11-2, with D unresolved. Deletions cut 1 base from V and 9 bases from J, with 16 bases between. The CDR3 runs to 15 residues. Germline assignment: CDR1 SGHAT and CDR2 FQNNGV. The chain's CDR3 is CASSLAADGLGEQFF. As DNA, the CDR3 is TGTGCCAGCAGCTTAGCCGCGGATGGCCTTGGTGAGCAGTTCTTC.

This sequence joins TRBV10-3 and TRBJ1-6; D gene uncertain. V was clipped by 6 bases and J by 5 bases, with 14 bases between them. The CDR3 contains 15 residues. Germline CDR1 is ENHRY and CDR2 is SYGVKD. For the CDR3, the DNA is TGTGCCATCAGACCGACTATGACAAATAATTCACCCCTCCACTTT. This gives the protein CAIRPTMTNNSPLHF.

The chain links TRBV6-6 to TRBJ1-5; 7 bases match TRBD1. The germline V gene has CDR1 MNHNY and CDR2 SVGAGI (reference sequence). Unmatched junction bases numbered 3, after V lost 0 bases and J lost 4 bases. The CDR3 has 15 residues. The CDR3 is CASSYSTGDNQPQHF. The CDR3 region has the DNA TGTGCCAGCAGTTACTCTACAGGGGATAATCAGCCCCAGCATTTT.